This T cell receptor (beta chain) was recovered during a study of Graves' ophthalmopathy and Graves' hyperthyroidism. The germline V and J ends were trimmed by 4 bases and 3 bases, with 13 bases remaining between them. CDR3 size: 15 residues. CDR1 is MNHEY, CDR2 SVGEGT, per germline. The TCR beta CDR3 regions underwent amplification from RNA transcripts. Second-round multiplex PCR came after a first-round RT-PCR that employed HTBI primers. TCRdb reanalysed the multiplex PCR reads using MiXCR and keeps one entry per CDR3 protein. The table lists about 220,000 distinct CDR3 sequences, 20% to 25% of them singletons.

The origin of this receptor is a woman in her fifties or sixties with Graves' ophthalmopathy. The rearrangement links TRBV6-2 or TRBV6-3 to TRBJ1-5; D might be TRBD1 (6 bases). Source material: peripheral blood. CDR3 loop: CASSFTGTSNQPQHF. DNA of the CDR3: TGTGCCAGCAGTTTTACAGGGACCTCCAATCAGCCCCAGCATTTT.